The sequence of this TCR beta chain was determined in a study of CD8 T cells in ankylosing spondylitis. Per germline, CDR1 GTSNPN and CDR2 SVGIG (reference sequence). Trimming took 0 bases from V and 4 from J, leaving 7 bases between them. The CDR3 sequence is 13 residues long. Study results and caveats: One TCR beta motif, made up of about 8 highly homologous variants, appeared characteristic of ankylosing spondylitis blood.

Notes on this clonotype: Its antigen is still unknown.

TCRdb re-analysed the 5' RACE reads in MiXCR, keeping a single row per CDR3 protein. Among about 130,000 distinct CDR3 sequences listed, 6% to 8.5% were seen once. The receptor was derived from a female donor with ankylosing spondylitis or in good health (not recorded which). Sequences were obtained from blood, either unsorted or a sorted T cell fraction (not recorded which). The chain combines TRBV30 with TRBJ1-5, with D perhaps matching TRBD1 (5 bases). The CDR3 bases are TGTGCCTGGAGTGTAAGGGGTAATCAGCCCCAGCATTTT. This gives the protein CAWSVRGNQPQHF. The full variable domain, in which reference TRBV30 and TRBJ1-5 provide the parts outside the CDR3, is SQTIHQWPATLVQPVGSPLSLECTVEGTSNPNLYWYRQAAGRGLQLLFYSVGIGQISSEVPQNLSASRPQDRQFILSSKKLLLSDSGFYLCAWSVRGNQPQHFGDGTRLSIL.